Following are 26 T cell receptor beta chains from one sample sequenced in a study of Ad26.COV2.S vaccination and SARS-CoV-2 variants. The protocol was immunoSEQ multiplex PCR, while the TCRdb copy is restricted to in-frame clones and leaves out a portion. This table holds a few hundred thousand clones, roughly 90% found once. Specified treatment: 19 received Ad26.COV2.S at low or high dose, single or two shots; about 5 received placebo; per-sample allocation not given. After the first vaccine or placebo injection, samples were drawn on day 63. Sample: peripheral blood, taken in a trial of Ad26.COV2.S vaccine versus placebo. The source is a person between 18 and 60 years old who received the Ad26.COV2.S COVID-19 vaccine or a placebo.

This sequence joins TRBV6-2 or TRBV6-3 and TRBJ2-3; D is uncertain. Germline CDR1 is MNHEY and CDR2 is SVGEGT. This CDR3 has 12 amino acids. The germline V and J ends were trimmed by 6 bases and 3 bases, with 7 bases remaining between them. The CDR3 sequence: CASSSPTDTQYF. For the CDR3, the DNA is TGTGCCAGCAGCTCTCCTACAGATACGCAGTATTTT.

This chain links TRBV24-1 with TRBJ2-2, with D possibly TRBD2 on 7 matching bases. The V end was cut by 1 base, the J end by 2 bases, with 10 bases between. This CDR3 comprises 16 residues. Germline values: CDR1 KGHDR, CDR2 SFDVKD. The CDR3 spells CATSDLGGVNTGELFF. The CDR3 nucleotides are TGTGCCACCAGTGATTTAGGGGGGGTAAACACCGGGGAGCTGTTTTTT.

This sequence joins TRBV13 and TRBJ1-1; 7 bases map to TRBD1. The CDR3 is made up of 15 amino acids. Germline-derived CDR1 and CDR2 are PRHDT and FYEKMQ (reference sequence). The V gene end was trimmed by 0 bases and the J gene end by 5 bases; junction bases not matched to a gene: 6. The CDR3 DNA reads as TGTGCCAGCAGCTTAGGATACAGGGGAGGGACTGAAGCTTTCTTT. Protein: CASSLGYRGGTEAFF.

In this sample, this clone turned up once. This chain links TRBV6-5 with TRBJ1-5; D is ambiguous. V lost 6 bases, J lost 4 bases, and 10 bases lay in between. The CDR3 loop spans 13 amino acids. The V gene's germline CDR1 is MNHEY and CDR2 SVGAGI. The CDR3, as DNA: TGTGCCAGCAGGCGGACTGTTAATCAGCCCCAGCATTTT. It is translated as CASRRTVNQPQHF.

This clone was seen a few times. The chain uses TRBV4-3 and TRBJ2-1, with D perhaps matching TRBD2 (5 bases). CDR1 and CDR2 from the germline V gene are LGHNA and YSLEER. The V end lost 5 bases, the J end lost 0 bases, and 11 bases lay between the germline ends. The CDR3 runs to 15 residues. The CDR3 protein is CASSAAVSSYNEQFF. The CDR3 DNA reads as TGCGCCAGCAGCGCAGCGGTGAGCTCCTACAATGAGCAGTTCTTC.

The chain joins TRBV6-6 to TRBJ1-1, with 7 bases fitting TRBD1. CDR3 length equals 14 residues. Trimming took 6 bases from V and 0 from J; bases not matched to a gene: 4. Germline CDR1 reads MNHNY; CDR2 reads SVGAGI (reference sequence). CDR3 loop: CASSLQGMNTEAFF. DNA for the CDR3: TGTGCCAGCAGCCTACAGGGGATGAACACTGAAGCTTTCTTT.

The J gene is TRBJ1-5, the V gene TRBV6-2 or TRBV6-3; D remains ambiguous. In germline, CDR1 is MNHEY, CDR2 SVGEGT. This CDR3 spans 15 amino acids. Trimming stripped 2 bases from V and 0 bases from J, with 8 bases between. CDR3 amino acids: CASSYTTDSNQPQHF. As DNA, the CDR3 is TGTGCCAGCAGTTACACGACGGATAGCAATCAGCCCCAGCATTTT.

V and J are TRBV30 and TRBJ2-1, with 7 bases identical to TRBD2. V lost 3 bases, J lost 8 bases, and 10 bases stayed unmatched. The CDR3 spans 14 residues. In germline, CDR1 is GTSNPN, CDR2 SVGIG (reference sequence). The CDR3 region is CAWSDGEGPDEQFF. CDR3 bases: TGTGCCTGGAGCGACGGGGAGGGACCCGATGAGCAGTTCTTC.

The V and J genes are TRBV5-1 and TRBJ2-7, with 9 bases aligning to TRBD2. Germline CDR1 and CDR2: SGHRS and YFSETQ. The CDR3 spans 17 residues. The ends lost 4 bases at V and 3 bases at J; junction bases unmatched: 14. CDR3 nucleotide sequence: TGCGCCAGCAGCCCTGCAGGGCTAGCGGGGAACCACTACGAGCAGTACTTC. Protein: CASSPAGLAGNHYEQYF.

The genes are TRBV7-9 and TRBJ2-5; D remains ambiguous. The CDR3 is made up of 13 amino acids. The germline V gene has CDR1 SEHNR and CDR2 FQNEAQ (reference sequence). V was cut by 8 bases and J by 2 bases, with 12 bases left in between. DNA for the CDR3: TGTGCCAGCGCTCCCGGCGTTCAAGAGACCCAGTACTTC. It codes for CASAPGVQETQYF.

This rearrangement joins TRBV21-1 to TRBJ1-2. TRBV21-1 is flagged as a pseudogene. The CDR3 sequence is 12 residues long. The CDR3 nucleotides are TGTGCCAGCAGCAACCGAGACTATGGCTACACCTTC. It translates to CASSNRDYGYTF.

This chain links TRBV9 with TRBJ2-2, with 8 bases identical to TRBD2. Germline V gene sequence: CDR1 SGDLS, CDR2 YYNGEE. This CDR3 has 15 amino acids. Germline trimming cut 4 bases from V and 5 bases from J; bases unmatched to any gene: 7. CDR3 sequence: CASSPRGGRTGELFF. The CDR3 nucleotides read TGTGCCAGCAGCCCCCGCGGGGGGCGAACCGGGGAGCTGTTTTTT.

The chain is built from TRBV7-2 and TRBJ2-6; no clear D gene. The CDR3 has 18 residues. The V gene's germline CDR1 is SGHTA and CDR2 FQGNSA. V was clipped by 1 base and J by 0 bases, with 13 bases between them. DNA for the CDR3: TGTGCCAGCAGCTTAGTAGCCCCCCGTAGCTCTGGGGCCAACGTCCTGACTTTC. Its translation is CASSLVAPRSSGANVLTF.

The CDR3 DNA reads TGTGCCAGCAGCGATACAGGGGTCGGTCAGCCCCAGCATTTT. Its protein is CASSDTGVGQPQHF. The V gene is TRBV3-1 (or the pseudogene TRBV3-2), the J gene TRBJ1-5, with 7 positions matching TRBD1. CDR3 length: 14 residues. The junction had 7 bases not matched to a gene; V was cut back by 5 bases and J by 6 bases. Germline V gives CDR1 LGHDT, CDR2 YNNKEL (reference sequence).

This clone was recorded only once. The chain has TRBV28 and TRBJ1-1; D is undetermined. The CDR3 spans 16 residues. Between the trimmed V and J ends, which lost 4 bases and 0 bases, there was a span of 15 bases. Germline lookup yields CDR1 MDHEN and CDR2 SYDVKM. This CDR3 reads CASSSKFELLNTEAFF. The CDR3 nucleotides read TGTGCCAGCAGTTCGAAATTCGAACTTTTGAACACTGAAGCTTTCTTT.

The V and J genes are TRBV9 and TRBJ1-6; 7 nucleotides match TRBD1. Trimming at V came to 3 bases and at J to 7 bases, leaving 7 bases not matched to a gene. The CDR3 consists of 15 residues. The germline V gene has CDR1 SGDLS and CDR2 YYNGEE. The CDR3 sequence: CASSDYTGANSPLHF. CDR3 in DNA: TGTGCCAGCAGCGATTATACAGGGGCCAATTCACCCCTCCACTTT.

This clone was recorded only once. The CDR3 DNA sequence: TGTGCCAGTAGTATAGCCTCCGGGGGGACAGGGGACACAGATACGCAGTATTTT. Amino acids: CASSIASGGTGDTDTQYF. This chain links TRBV19 with TRBJ2-3, with 10 bases fitting TRBD1. Germline CDR1 and CDR2: LNHDA and SQIVND (reference sequence). The CDR3 sequence is 18 residues long. The V segment lost 1 base and the J segment 2 bases; nucleotides outside the gene matches: 9.

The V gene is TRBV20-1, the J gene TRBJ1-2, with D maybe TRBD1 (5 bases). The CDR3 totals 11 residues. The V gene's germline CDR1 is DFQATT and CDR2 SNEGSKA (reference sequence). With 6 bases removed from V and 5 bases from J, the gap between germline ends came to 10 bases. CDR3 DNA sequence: TGCAGTGCGCAGACAGATTATGGCTACACCTTC. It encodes CSAQTDYGYTF.

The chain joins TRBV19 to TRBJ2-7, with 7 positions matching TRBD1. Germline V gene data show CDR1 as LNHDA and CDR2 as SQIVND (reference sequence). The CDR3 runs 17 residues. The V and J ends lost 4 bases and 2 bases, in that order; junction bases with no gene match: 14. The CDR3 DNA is TGTGCCAGTAGTAAACCACCTCCGGGACAGCCACCCTACGAGCAGTACTTC. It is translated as CASSKPPPGQPPYEQYF. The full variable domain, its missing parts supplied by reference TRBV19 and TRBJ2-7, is DGGITQSPKYLFRKEGQNVTLSCEQNLNHDAMYWYRQDPGQGLRLIYYSQIVNDFQKGDIAEGYSVSREKKESFPLTVTSAQKNPTAFYLCASSKPPPGQPPYEQYFGPGTRLTVT.

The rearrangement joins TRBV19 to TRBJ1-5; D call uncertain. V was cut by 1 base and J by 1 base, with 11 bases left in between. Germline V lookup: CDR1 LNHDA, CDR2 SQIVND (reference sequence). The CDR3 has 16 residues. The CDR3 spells CASSIAFRRSNQPQHF. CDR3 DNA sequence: TGTGCCAGTAGTATAGCTTTCAGACGGAGCAATCAGCCCCAGCATTTT.

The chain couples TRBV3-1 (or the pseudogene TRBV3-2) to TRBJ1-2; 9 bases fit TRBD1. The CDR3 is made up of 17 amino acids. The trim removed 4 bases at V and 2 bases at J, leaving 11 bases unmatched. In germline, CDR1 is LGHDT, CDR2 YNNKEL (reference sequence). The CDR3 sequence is CASSPTLTGGRNYGYTF. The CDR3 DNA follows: TGTGCCAGCAGCCCGACCCTGACAGGGGGTCGCAACTATGGCTACACCTTC.

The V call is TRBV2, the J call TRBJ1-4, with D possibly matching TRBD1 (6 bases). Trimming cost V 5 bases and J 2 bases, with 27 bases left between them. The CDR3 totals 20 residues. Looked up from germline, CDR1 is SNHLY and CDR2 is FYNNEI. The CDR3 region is CASSTSDPAGTRLTNEKLFF. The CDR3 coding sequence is TGTGCCAGCAGTACATCAGACCCCGCCGGGACACGACTGACTAATGAAAAACTGTTTTTT.

The CDR3 here is CASSYLRRGANTGELFF. The CDR3 DNA sequence: TGTGCCAGCAGTTATTTGAGGCGGGGGGCTAACACCGGGGAGCTGTTTTTT. The gene calls are TRBV6-2 or TRBV6-3 and TRBJ2-2, with 8 bases lining up with TRBD2. J gave up 2 bases and V 3 bases, and 8 bases lay outside the gene matches. Germline values: CDR1 MNHEY, CDR2 SVGEGT. The CDR3 loop spans 17 amino acids.

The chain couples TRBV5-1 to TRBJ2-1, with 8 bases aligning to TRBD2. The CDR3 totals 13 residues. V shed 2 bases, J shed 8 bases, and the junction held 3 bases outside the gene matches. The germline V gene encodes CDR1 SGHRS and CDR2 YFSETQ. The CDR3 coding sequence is TGCGCCAGCAGCTTAGGGACTAGGGATGAGCAGTTCTTC. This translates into CASSLGTRDEQFF.

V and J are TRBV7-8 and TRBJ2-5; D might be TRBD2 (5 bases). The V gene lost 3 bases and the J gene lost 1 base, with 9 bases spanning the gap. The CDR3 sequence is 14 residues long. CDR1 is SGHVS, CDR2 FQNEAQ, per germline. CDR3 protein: CASSFRGTQETQYF. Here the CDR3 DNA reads TGTGCCAGCAGCTTCCGGGGAACCCAAGAGACCCAGTACTTC.

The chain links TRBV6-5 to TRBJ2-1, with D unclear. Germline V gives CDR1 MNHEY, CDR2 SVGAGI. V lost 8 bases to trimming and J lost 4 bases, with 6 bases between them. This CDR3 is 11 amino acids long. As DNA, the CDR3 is TGTGCCAGCGGAAGATACAATGAGCAGTTCTTC. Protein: CASGRYNEQFF.